These T cell receptor beta chains were read from a single sample in a study of a mutant IDH1 vaccine in newly diagnosed glioma. TCRdb's table, derived via immunoSEQ multiplex PCR, lists solely in-frame clones and lacks some. Of some 51,000 clones listed, more than 60% are singletons. Here the sequenced sample was PBMCs, taken from a glioma patient treated with radiotherapy, temozolomide or both. Receptors originate from a woman aged 40 to 55 with glioma. Each CDR3 is given with its conserved first and last residue. Fields, in order: J gene, V gene, D gene, CDR3 protein, CDR3 DNA. D genes are given only for firm matches.

>TRBJ2-5|TRBV9|-
CASSSFSAGETQYF
TGTGCCAGCAGCTCTTTTAGCGCTGGAGAGACCCAGTACTTC
>TRBJ1-2|TRBV4-1|-
CASSLQGSGGGFYGYTF
TGCGCCAGCAGCCTCCAAGGGTCCGGGGGTGGCTTCTATGGCTACACCTTC
>TRBJ2-7|TRBV5-1|-
CASSLTGTGAEQYF
TGCGCCAGCAGCTTGACAGGGACCGGCGCCGAGCAGTACTTC
>TRBJ1-2|TRBV2|-
CASRSPGGSYGYTF
TGTGCCAGCAGGAGTCCGGGGGGCAGCTATGGCTACACCTTC
>TRBJ1-4|TRBV10-3|TRBD1
CAISGQRTGNEKLFF
TGTGCCATCAGTGGTCAAAGGACAGGGAATGAAAAACTGTTTTTT
>TRBJ2-5|TRBV29-1|TRBD2
CSVGRVQGGETQYF
TGCAGCGTCGGGAGGGTACAGGGCGGGGAGACCCAGTACTTC
>TRBJ2-7|TRBV5-4|TRBD2
CASSSLLAGGYEQYF
TGTGCCAGCAGCTCATTACTAGCGGGGGGCTACGAGCAGTACTTC
>TRBJ2-7|TRBV18|-
CASSQGEGYEQYF
TGTGCCAGCTCACAGGGGGAAGGCTACGAGCAGTACTTC
>TRBJ2-2|TRBV4-1|-
CASSQESQGHTGELFF
TGCGCCAGCAGCCAAGAAAGCCAGGGGCACACCGGGGAGCTGTTTTTT
>TRBJ1-2|TRBV6-5|-
CASSYRDRRYGYTF
TGTGCCAGCAGTTACCGAGACCGGCGCTATGGCTACACCTTC
>TRBJ1-2|TRBV25-1|-
CASSELGTWAF
TGTGCCAGCAGTGAATTGGGGACCTGGGCCTTC
>TRBJ2-3|TRBV7-8|-
CASSEERETDTQYF
TGTGCCAGCAGCGAAGAGAGGGAAACGGATACGCAGTATTTT
>TRBJ2-7|TRBV5-1|TRBD1
CASSTSGQGQSYEQYF
TGCGCCAGCAGCACTTCCGGACAGGGCCAGTCCTACGAGCAGTACTTC
>TRBJ2-2|TRBV14|TRBD2
CASSRGAQNTLAGVRGGELFF
TGTGCCAGCAGCCGGGGAGCCCAGAATACACTAGCGGGGGTGCGCGGCGGGGAGCTGTTTTTT
>TRBJ1-2|TRBV7-9|-
CASSLAQGTYGYTF
TGTGCCAGCAGCTTAGCGCAGGGGACGTATGGCTACACCTTC
>TRBJ1-2|TRBV2|-
CASRARSGTGYTF
TGTGCCAGCAGAGCAAGATCCGGGACTGGCTACACCTTC
>TRBJ2-3|TRBV6-5|-
CASRFLDTQYF
TGTGCCAGCAGGTTTTTAGATACGCAGTATTTT
>TRBJ1-1|TRBV7-2|TRBD1
CASSLDRGLNRVWAFF
TGTGCCAGCAGCTTAGACAGGGGGCTGAACAGGGTTTGGGCTTTCTTT
>TRBJ1-6|TRBV5-1|TRBD1
CASSSRRDSNNSPLHF
TGCGCCAGCAGCTCGCGAAGGGACAGTAATAATTCACCCCTCCACTTT
>TRBJ1-1|TRBV7-9|TRBD1
CASSARQGSPEAFF
TGTGCCAGCAGCGCCCGACAGGGGTCTCCTGAAGCTTTCTTT